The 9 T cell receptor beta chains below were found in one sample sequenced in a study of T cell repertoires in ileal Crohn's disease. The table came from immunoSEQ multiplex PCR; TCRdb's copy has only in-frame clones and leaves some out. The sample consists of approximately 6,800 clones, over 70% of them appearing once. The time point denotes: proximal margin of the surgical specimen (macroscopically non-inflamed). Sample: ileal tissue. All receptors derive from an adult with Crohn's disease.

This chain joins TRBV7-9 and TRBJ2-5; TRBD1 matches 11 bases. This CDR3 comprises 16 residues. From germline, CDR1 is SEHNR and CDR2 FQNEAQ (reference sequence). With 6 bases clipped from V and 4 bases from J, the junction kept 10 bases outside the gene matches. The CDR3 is CASSLRGTGGGETQYF. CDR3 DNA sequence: TGTGCCAGCAGTTTACGAGGGACAGGGGGAGGAGAGACCCAGTACTTC. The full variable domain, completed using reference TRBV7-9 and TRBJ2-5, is DTGVSQNPRHKITKRGQNVTFRCDPISEHNRLYWYRQTLGQGPEFLTYFQNEAQLEKSRLLSDRFSAERPKGSFSTLEIQRTEQGDSAMYLCASSLRGTGGGETQYFGPGTRLLVL.

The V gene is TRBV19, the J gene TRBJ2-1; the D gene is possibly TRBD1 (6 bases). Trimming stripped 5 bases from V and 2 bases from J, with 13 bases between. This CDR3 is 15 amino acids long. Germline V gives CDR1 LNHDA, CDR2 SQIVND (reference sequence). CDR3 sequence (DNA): TGTGCCAGTAGTTCAAAATCAGGGGCCTACAATGAGCAGTTCTTC. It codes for CASSSKSGAYNEQFF.

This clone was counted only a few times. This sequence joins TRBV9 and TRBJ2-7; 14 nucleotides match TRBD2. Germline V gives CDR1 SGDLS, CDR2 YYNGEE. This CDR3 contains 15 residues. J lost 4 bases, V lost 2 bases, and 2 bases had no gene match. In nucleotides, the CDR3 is TGTGCCAGCAGCGTCGGACTAGCGGGAGGATACGAGCAGTACTTC. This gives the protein CASSVGLAGGYEQYF.

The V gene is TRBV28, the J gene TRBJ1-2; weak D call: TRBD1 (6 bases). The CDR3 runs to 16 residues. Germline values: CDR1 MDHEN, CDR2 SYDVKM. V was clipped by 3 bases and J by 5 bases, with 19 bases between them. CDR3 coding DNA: TGTGCCAGCAGTTTCCCCCCCGGGGGGGGCGGATATGGCTACACCTTC. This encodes CASSFPPGGGGYGYTF.

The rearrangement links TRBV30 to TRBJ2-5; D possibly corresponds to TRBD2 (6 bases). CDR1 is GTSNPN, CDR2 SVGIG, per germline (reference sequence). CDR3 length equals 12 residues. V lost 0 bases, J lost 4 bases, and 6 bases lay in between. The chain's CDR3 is CAWSVAGETQYF. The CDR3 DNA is TGTGCCTGGAGTGTAGCGGGAGAGACCCAGTACTTC.

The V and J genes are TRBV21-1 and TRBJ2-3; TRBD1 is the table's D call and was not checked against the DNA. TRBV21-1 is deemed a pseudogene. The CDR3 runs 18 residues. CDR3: CASSKEAEQGNGTDTQYF. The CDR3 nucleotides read TGTGCCAGCAGCAAAGAAGCCGAACAGGGGAACGGCACAGATACGCAGTATTTT.

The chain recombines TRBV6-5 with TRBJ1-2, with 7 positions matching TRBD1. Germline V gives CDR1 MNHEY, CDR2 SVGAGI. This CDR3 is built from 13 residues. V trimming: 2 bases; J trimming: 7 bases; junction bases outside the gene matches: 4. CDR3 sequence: CASSYEAGGGYTF. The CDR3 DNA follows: TGTGCCAGCAGTTACGAGGCAGGGGGTGGCTACACCTTC.

The CDR3 DNA follows: TGTGCCAGCAGCTTAAAGGGAGCCGGAATGAACACTGAAGCTTTCTTT. It specifies CASSLKGAGMNTEAFF. The V gene is TRBV7-3, the J gene TRBJ1-1; no reliable D call. The CDR3 has 16 amino acids. V was cut by 1 base and J by 0 bases, with 12 bases left in between. The germline CDR1 and CDR2 sequences are SGHTA and FQGTGA.

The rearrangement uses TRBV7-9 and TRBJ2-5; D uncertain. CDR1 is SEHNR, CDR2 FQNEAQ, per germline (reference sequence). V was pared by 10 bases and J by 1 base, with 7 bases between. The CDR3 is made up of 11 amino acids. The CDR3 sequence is CATHSQETQYF. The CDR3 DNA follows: TGTGCCACCCACAGCCAAGAGACCCAGTACTTC. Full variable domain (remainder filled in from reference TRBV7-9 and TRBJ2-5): DTGVSQNPRHKITKRGQNVTFRCDPISEHNRLYWYRQTLGQGPEFLTYFQNEAQLEKSRLLSDRFSAERPKGSFSTLEIQRTEQGDSAMYLCATHSQETQYFGPGTRLLVL.